The 5 T cell receptor beta chains listed next were all sequenced from one sample in a study of vaccination effects on CD4 cells after COVID-19. Measured with immunoSEQ multiplex PCR; TCRdb has only the in-frame clones, and not every one. The sample lists more than 45,000 clones; under 80% were seen once. These TCRs' antigens remain unknown. Viral peptide pool expansion of antigen-specific CD4+ T cells preceded sequencing in the ViraFEST assay. Culture proceeded for more than nine days, and CD4+ T cells were then isolated. Their SARS-CoV-2 infection, verified by PCR, occurred between March and December 2020. The starting material was CD4+ T cells from PBMCs cultured with HIV peptides, obtained before COVID-19 vaccination. Subset in this sample: HIV-1 Nef peptide pool negative control/reference culture. Receptor source: a human donor who had a prior SARS-CoV-2 infection.

The chain has TRBV5-4 and TRBJ1-2; a weak D match, TRBD1 (6 bases). V was shortened by 3 bases and J by 3 bases, with 12 bases between the two germline ends. CDR1 and CDR2 (germline): SGHNT, YYREEE (reference sequence). This CDR3 comprises 14 residues. The CDR3 sequence is CASSSGGRDYGYTF. In DNA form, the CDR3 reads TGTGCCAGCAGCTCGGGGGGCAGAGACTATGGCTACACCTTC.

The gene calls are TRBV11-3 and TRBJ2-3; 12 bases align to TRBD2. CDR3 length: 14 amino acids. With 6 bases clipped from V and 8 bases from J, the junction kept 6 bases outside the gene matches. The germline gives CDR1 SGHNT, CDR2 YENEEA. The CDR3 DNA follows: TGTGCCAGCAGTGGGACTAGCGGGCGTTCTACGCAGTATTTT. This sequence encodes CASSGTSGRSTQYF. Together with reference TRBV11-3 and TRBJ2-3, the CDR3 gives the full variable domain: EAGVVQSPRYKIIEKKQPVAFWCNPISGHNTLYWYLQNLGQGPELLIRYENEEAVDDSQLPKDRFSAERLKGVDSTLKIQPAELGDSAVYLCASSGTSGRSTQYFGPGTRLTVL.

The chain's CDR3 is CASSAPGDRLLAFF. CDR3 in DNA: TGTGCCAGTAGCGCTCCCGGGGACCGTCTTCTAGCTTTCTTT. This chain uses TRBV19 with TRBJ1-1; D perhaps matches TRBD1 (5 bases). The germline gives CDR1 LNHDA, CDR2 SQIVND (reference sequence). CDR3 length: 14 residues. The V and J ends lost 6 bases and 10 bases respectively, with 21 bases between them.

The V gene is TRBV7-2, the J gene TRBJ1-5; a possible D gene is TRBD1 (5 bases). Germline V lookup: CDR1 SGHTA, CDR2 FQGNSA. This CDR3 has 13 residues. Trimming removed 4 bases from V and 3 bases from J, with 7 bases in between. CDR3 coding DNA: TGTGCCAGCAGCTCCGGGACCAATCAGCCCCAGCATTTT. Translated, it gives CASSSGTNQPQHF.

CDR3 DNA sequence: TGTGCCAGCAGCTTGGGACTAGCGGGCGGCAATGAGCAGTTCTTC. It translates to CASSLGLAGGNEQFF. The chain has TRBV5-8 and TRBJ2-1; TRBD2 matches 10 bases. The V gene end was trimmed by 0 bases and the J gene end by 6 bases; junction bases not matched to a gene: 3. CDR1 SGHTS and CDR2 YDEGEE come from the germline V gene. The CDR3 spans 15 residues.